This T cell receptor beta chain was documented in a study of Graves' ophthalmopathy and Graves' hyperthyroidism. This clonotype was recorded at least ten times. Its antigen remains unidentified. Amplification from RNA transcripts yielded the TCR beta CDR3 regions. HTBI primers primed a first-round RT-PCR, and a second-round multiplex PCR followed. TCRdb reanalysed the multiplex PCR reads using MiXCR and keeps one entry per CDR3 protein. The sample records around 1.1 million distinct CDR3 sequences, about two fifths being singletons. Study observations and caveats: From stable hyperthyroidism, ophthalmopathy was separated by a 13-signature model with 85% to 90% sensitivity and over 70% specificity.

Per germline, CDR1 SNHLY and CDR2 FYNNEI. The V end was cut by 6 bases, the J end by 0 bases, with 14 bases between. CDR3 length: 15 amino acids. Aged 18 to 65, hyperthyroidism patients had new diagnoses of under 2 months' duration. The evidence that diagnosis relied on was clinical symptoms, serum thyroxine, TRAb, thyroid ultrasound and orbital computed tomography. This TCR came from an adult man with Graves' hyperthyroidism. The chain has TRBV2 and TRBJ1-1; TRBD1 is a possible D gene (5 bases). Material: peripheral blood or thyroid tissue (not recorded which). The CDR3 nucleotides read TGTGCCAGCAGAGAAACGACAGAGATGAACACTGAAGCTTTCTTT. Protein product: CASRETTEMNTEAFF. The full variable domain, rest sourced from reference TRBV2 and TRBJ1-1, is EPEVTQTPSHQVTQMGQEVILRCVPISNHLYFYWYRQILGQKVEFLVSFYNNEISEKSEIFDDQFSVERPDGSNFTLKIRSTKLEDSAMYFCASRETTEMNTEAFFGQGTRLTVV.